This TCR beta chain is drawn from a study of blood T cell repertoires in COVID-19. Across the whole study: COVID-19 samples from acute and convalescent phases originated in the United States, Italy and Spain.

In germline, CDR1 is MGHRA, CDR2 YSYEKL. Between the trimmed V and J ends, which lost 0 bases and 1 base, there was a span of 12 bases. The CDR3 covers 16 residues. Assay: immunoSEQ multiplex PCR; the TCRdb copy retains only in-frame clones and omits some. Of approximately 70,000 clones listed, roughly 87% are singletons. The specimen was peripheral blood. The chain couples TRBV4-1 to TRBJ1-1, with D perhaps TRBD1 (5 bases). The sequence came from a woman between 50 and 59 years old with acute or convalescent COVID-19. Here the CDR3 reads CASSQDRQGWNTEAFF. CDR3 DNA sequence: TGCGCCAGCAGCCAAGATAGGCAGGGCTGGAACACTGAAGCTTTCTTT.